Shown below are 8 T cell receptor beta chains from a single sample sequenced in a study of spatial heterogeneity in lung cancer. TCRdb re-called the 5' RACE reads with MiXCR, one entry per CDR3 protein. The sample lists roughly 120,000 distinct CDR3 sequences; 9.5% to 15% were seen once. Time point defined: blood at routine non-recurrence follow-up after resection. Whole RNA came from tumor, nontumor lung or frozen PBMC and was sequenced without being sorted. The sequences come from PBMCs, collected at follow-up. The origin of the receptors is a male donor with early-stage non-small cell lung cancer.

The J gene is TRBJ1-2, the V gene TRBV20-1, with D maybe TRBD1 (5 bases). Germline V gene sequence: CDR1 DFQATT, CDR2 SNEGSKA (reference sequence). Trimming cost V 5 bases and J 7 bases, with 11 bases left between them. The CDR3 contains 11 residues. This CDR3 reads CSAWDPSGYTF. For the CDR3, the DNA is TGCAGTGCTTGGGACCCTTCTGGCTACACCTTC.

In its sample, this clonotype was seen many times. This sequence joins TRBV5-6 and TRBJ1-5; no reliable D call. Germline V gene sequence: CDR1 SGHDT, CDR2 YYEEEE. The CDR3 has 14 amino acids. Trimming removed 3 bases at V and 3 bases at J, with 10 bases between. The CDR3 DNA is TGTGCCAGCAGCTCCCTAGGGAACAATCAGCCCCAGCATTTT. This gives the protein CASSSLGNNQPQHF.

This clonotype was found many times. The chain combines TRBV3-1 with TRBJ2-5, with D possibly matching TRBD1 (6 bases). CDR3 size: 16 residues. Per the germline V gene, CDR1 is LGHDT and CDR2 is YNNKEL (reference sequence). The germline V and J ends were trimmed by 4 bases and 4 bases, with 19 bases remaining between them. For the CDR3, the DNA is TGTGCCAGCAGCCGGCCCGGGATCTCGACAGGAGAGACCCAGTACTTC. The encoded protein is CASSRPGISTGETQYF.

This clonotype was observed at least ten times. The gene calls are TRBV12-3 or TRBV12-4 and TRBJ1-5; no clear D gene. CDR3 size: 11 residues. V lost 3 bases and J lost 11, with 8 bases in between. CDR3 loop: CASSFRGAQHF. The CDR3 DNA reads TGTGCCAGCAGTTTTCGAGGAGCCCAGCATTTT.

This clonotype was detected only a few times. The chain carries TRBV4-1 and TRBJ2-2; D is undetermined. Germline assignment: CDR1 MGHRA and CDR2 YSYEKL. The germline V and J ends were trimmed by 0 bases and 0 bases, with 8 bases remaining between them. The CDR3 consists of 16 residues. For the CDR3, the DNA is TGCGCCAGCAGCCAAGAGGGCCCTGCGAACACCGGGGAGCTGTTTTTT. Its protein product is CASSQEGPANTGELFF.

The V and J genes are TRBV7-9 and TRBJ2-6; the D is unclear. Per germline, CDR1 SEHNR and CDR2 FQNEAQ (reference sequence). Trimming stripped 1 base from V and 0 bases from J, with 10 bases between. The CDR3 loop spans 17 amino acids. In nucleotides, the CDR3 is TGTGCCAGCAGCTTAGACGAGGCTTACTCTGGGGCCAACGTCCTGACTTTC. It yields the protein CASSLDEAYSGANVLTF.

The chain carries TRBV4-2 and TRBJ2-7; TRBD1 aligns across 8 bases. The germline gives CDR1 LGHNA, CDR2 YNFKEQ. V gave up 3 bases and J gave up 0 bases; unmatched junction bases: 4. This CDR3 spans 15 amino acids. CDR3 residues: CASSQGQDSSYEQYF. For the CDR3, the DNA is TGTGCCAGCAGCCAGGGACAGGATAGCTCCTACGAGCAGTACTTC.

The rearrangement uses TRBV9 and TRBJ2-1; the match to TRBD2 covers 10 bases. The CDR3 has 16 residues. CDR1 is SGDLS and CDR2 is YYNGEE in the germline V gene. Trimming took 3 bases from V and 4 from J; bases not matched to a gene: 7. As DNA, the CDR3 is TGTGCCAGCAGCGCCTTAGCGGGGGGCCAATACAATGAGCAGTTCTTC. It yields the protein CASSALAGGQYNEQFF.